Shown below are 10 T cell receptor beta chains from a single sample sequenced in a study of T cell responses to AZD1222 COVID-19 vaccine. Generated by immunoSEQ multiplex PCR, the TCRdb table keeps only in-frame clones and is missing some. The sample has around 120,000 clones, 85% to 90% seen once. Source: peripheral blood, taken on day 0 of AZD1222 vaccination. These receptors all stem from an adult in good health.

The chain is built from TRBV30 and TRBJ1-3; the D gene is possibly TRBD1 (5 bases). Per the germline V gene, CDR1 is GTSNPN and CDR2 is SVGIG (reference sequence). Trimming took off 3 bases at V and 3 bases at J, with 15 bases between the two ends. The CDR3 has 15 amino acids. CDR3 nucleotide sequence: TGTGCCTGGAGGTCTAGGAGGGGCGTTGGAAACACCATATATTTT. It encodes CAWRSRRGVGNTIYF.

The rearrangement links TRBV18 to TRBJ1-6; TRBD1 is a possible D gene (5 bases). Trimming shortened V by 2 bases and J by 8 bases, and 13 bases separated the two germline ends. From germline, CDR1 is KGHSH and CDR2 LQKENI. The length of the CDR3 is 15 residues. CDR3 DNA sequence: TGTGCCAGCTCACCATCTTACAAAGGGGATTCACCCCTCCACTTT. Encoded protein: CASSPSYKGDSPLHF.

V is TRBV18 and J is TRBJ1-1; 8 bases line up with TRBD1. CDR1 is KGHSH, CDR2 LQKENI, per germline. The CDR3 sequence is 15 residues long. After removal of 2 bases from V and 1 base from J, the junction contained 3 bases not matched to a gene. CDR3 sequence reads: CASSPTGTGNTEAFF. CDR3 in DNA: TGTGCCAGCTCACCAACCGGGACAGGGAACACTGAAGCTTTCTTT.

The chain joins TRBV3-1 (or the pseudogene TRBV3-2) to TRBJ1-2; D ambiguous. This CDR3 spans 15 amino acids. CDR1 is LGHDT, CDR2 YNNKEL, per germline (reference sequence). V gave up 3 bases and J gave up 0 bases, with 11 bases separating them. CDR3 sequence reads: CASSHYRISNYGYTF. CDR3 nucleotide sequence: TGTGCCAGCAGCCATTACCGTATATCTAACTATGGCTACACCTTC.

The V gene is TRBV19, the J gene TRBJ2-7, with TRBD2 matching 11 bases. V lost 1 base and J lost 4; bases outside the gene matches: 3. CDR3 length: 15 amino acids. Germline V gene lookup returns CDR1 LNHDA and CDR2 SQIVND (reference sequence). The CDR3 sequence: CASSIVAGGPYEQYF. In DNA, the CDR3 is TGTGCCAGTAGTATAGTAGCGGGAGGGCCATACGAGCAGTACTTC.

The rearrangement uses TRBV6-5 and TRBJ2-7; TRBD1 agrees at 8 bases. Germline assignment: CDR1 MNHEY and CDR2 SVGAGI. This CDR3 contains 12 residues. The trim removed 5 bases at V and 8 bases at J, leaving 5 bases unmatched. The CDR3, as DNA: TGTGCCAGCAGTCGGACAGGGTCTCAGCAGTACTTC. Amino acids: CASSRTGSQQYF.

The chain uses TRBV9 and TRBJ1-3, with D perhaps TRBD1 (5 bases). The CDR3 sequence is 16 residues long. The V gene's germline CDR1 is SGDLS and CDR2 YYNGEE. Trimming left V 0 bases short and J 3 bases short, with 13 bases between. This CDR3 is CASSVGEGAGGNTIYF. CDR3 nucleotides: TGTGCCAGCAGCGTAGGTGAAGGGGCCGGTGGAAACACCATATATTTT.

The CDR3 sequence: CASSRDSGNQPQHF. DNA for the CDR3: TGTGCCAGCAGTCGTGACTCAGGGAATCAGCCCCAGCATTTT. The V call is TRBV6-6, the J call TRBJ1-5; maybe TRBD1 (5 bases). The CDR3 runs 14 residues. V shed 5 bases and J shed 4 bases, with 12 bases lying between them. CDR1 is MNHNY and CDR2 is SVGAGI in the germline V gene (reference sequence).

This clone appeared a few times. V usage is TRBV29-1 and J usage is TRBJ1-1; perhaps TRBD1 as D (5 bases). In germline, CDR1 is SQVTM, CDR2 ANQGSEA. The CDR3 is 12 amino acids. Trimming took 7 bases from V and 4 from J, leaving 13 bases between them. The CDR3 region is CSAAGRGTEAFF. CDR3 bases: TGCAGCGCCGCGGGGAGGGGCACTGAAGCTTTCTTT.

This clone has only a few counts. V and J are TRBV9 and TRBJ2-7; weak D call: TRBD2 (6 bases). The CDR3 length is 15 residues. V was clipped by 0 bases and J by 2 bases, with 12 bases between them. Per the germline V gene, CDR1 is SGDLS and CDR2 is YYNGEE. CDR3 residues: CASSVEAGPTYEQYF. The CDR3 DNA sequence: TGTGCCAGCAGCGTAGAGGCGGGACCCACCTACGAGCAGTACTTC.